Below, 29 T cell receptor beta chains from the same sample are listed, as sequenced in a study of blood T cells in healthy people across ages. A sample-barcoded 5' primer and a J-beta primer mix were used in a second PCR of about 7 to 12 cycles. TCRdb independently ran MiXCR on the 5' RACE reads; one entry per CDR3 protein. The sample consists of about 1,400,000 distinct CDR3 sequences, roughly 59% of them appearing once. Source material: blood. The receptors derive from a young man in good health.

This clonotype was counted once. The rearrangement uses TRBV20-1 and TRBJ2-1, with TRBD2 identical over 8 bases. Trimming at V came to 2 bases and at J to 13 bases, leaving 19 bases not matched to a gene. The CDR3 totals 16 residues. Germline V gene data show CDR1 as DFQATT and CDR2 as SNEGSKA (reference sequence). This chain's CDR3 is CSARIESRIGGETQFF. CDR3 coding DNA: TGCAGTGCTAGAATAGAAAGCAGGATCGGGGGGGAGACCCAGTTCTTC.

About this clonotype itself: A junction end diverges from the germline sequence, so it may reflect a read error. The chain joins TRBV29-1 to TRBJ2-4; D might be TRBD1 (6 bases). Germline V lookup: CDR1 SQVTM, CDR2 ANQGSEA. CDR3 length equals 15 residues. CDR3 in amino acids: CGVNAGTLVKNIQYF. The CDR3 nucleotides read TGCGGCGTAAACGCCGGGACACTAGTCAAAAACATTCAGTACTTC.

This clonotype was counted once. The chain is built from TRBV28 and TRBJ1-2; D is ambiguous. The CDR3 loop spans 14 amino acids. Germline lookup yields CDR1 MDHEN and CDR2 SYDVKM. Deletions cut 6 bases from V and 4 bases from J, with 15 bases between. CDR3 DNA sequence: TGTGCCAGCAGCCTCTTAAACGACCGCTATGGCTACACCTTC. It yields the protein CASSLLNDRYGYTF.

This clonotype was detected a few times. The chain joins TRBV12-3 or TRBV12-4 to TRBJ2-7; 8 positions match TRBD1. This CDR3 contains 14 residues. V shed 7 bases, J shed 3 bases, and the junction held 8 bases outside the gene matches. Here the CDR3 reads CASNRQGAFYEQYF. CDR3 DNA sequence: TGTGCCAGCAATCGGCAGGGGGCCTTCTACGAGCAGTACTTC.

The chain uses TRBV11-2 and TRBJ1-2; TRBD1 aligns across 11 bases. CDR3 length equals 16 residues. Per germline, CDR1 SGHAT and CDR2 FQNNGV. After removal of 5 bases from V and 8 bases from J, the junction contained 13 bases not matched to a gene. CDR3 region: CASSPTYGTGGEGYTF. CDR3 bases: TGTGCCAGCAGCCCTACTTACGGGACAGGGGGTGAGGGCTACACCTTC. Filled out from reference TRBV11-2 and TRBJ1-2, the complete variable domain reads EAGVAQSPRYKIIEKRQSVAFWCNPISGHATLYWYQQILGQGPKLLIQFQNNGVVDDSQLPKDRFSAERLKGVDSTLKIQPAKLEDSAVYLCASSPTYGTGGEGYTFGSGTRLTVV.

V usage is TRBV7-2 and J usage is TRBJ2-3; 8 bases line up with TRBD1. The CDR3 has 14 amino acids. Germline CDR1 SGHTA, CDR2 FQGNSA. V lost 6 bases to trimming and J lost 4 bases; unmatched junction nucleotides: 6. The CDR3 spells CASRNDRGADTQYF. In DNA form, the CDR3 reads TGTGCCAGCAGGAACGACAGGGGTGCAGATACGCAGTATTTT. The whole variable domain, filled in from reference TRBV7-2 and TRBJ2-3, reads GAGVSQSPSNKVTEKGKDVELRCDPISGHTALYWYRQSLGQGLEFLIYFQGNSAPDKSGLPSDRFSAERTGGSVSTLTIQRTQQEDSAVYLCASRNDRGADTQYFGPGTRLTVL.

This chain links TRBV3-1 with TRBJ1-1; the D is unclear. The CDR3 runs to 14 residues. CDR1 and CDR2 (germline): LGHDT, YNNKEL (reference sequence). V dropped 7 bases and J dropped 0 bases, with 12 bases sitting between them. The CDR3 nucleotides read TGTGCCAGCACAGACACCGGACTGAACACTGAAGCTTTCTTT. Translation: CASTDTGLNTEAFF.

The rearrangement joins TRBV4-3 to TRBJ2-7; the D gene is possibly TRBD1 (6 bases). Trimming took off 1 base at V and 1 base at J, with 11 bases between the two ends. There are 15 residues in the CDR3. CDR1 LGHNA and CDR2 YSLEER come from the germline V gene. The CDR3 spells CASSQAPGQSYEQYF. Written as DNA, the CDR3 is TGCGCCAGCAGCCAAGCCCCCGGACAGTCCTACGAGCAGTACTTC.

The J gene is TRBJ2-1, the V gene TRBV6-5; D may match TRBD1 or TRBD2 (5 bases each). Trimming removed 5 bases from V and 0 bases from J, with 11 bases in between. Germline V gives CDR1 MNHEY, CDR2 SVGAGI. The CDR3 sequence is 15 residues long. The CDR3 coding sequence is TGTGCCAGCAGTGGGAGACAGAGCTCCTACAATGAGCAGTTCTTC. Residues: CASSGRQSSYNEQFF.

Here the CDR3 DNA reads TGTGCCAGCAGCTCCTATTCCTCGACAGGGATTGAGGGCTACACCTTC. Protein sequence: CASSSYSSTGIEGYTF. The V and J genes are TRBV7-6 and TRBJ1-2; the match to TRBD1 covers 7 bases. The germline gives CDR1 SGHVS, CDR2 FNYEAQ. V was pared by 4 bases and J by 8 bases, with 16 bases of the junction left unmatched. The CDR3 has 16 residues.

The V gene is TRBV28, the J gene TRBJ1-1, with a possible D match to TRBD1 (6 bases). In germline, CDR1 is MDHEN, CDR2 SYDVKM. The CDR3 is 17 residues long. The V end was cut by 2 bases, the J end by 4 bases, with 20 bases between. The CDR3 loop is CASSLGGGGVGGTEAFF. CDR3 nucleotide sequence: TGTGCCAGCAGTTTAGGGGGAGGGGGAGTAGGAGGCACTGAAGCTTTCTTT. The full variable domain, in which reference TRBV28 and TRBJ1-1 provide the parts outside the CDR3, is DVKVTQSSRYLVKRTGEKVFLECVQDMDHENMFWYRQDPGLGLRLIYFSYDVKMKEKGDIPEGYSVSREKKERFSLILESASTNQTSMYLCASSLGGGGVGGTEAFFGQGTRLTVV.

The chain has TRBV10-2 and TRBJ2-7; 9 nucleotides line up with TRBD2. The CDR3 is 14 amino acids. Trimming removed 3 bases from V and 2 bases from J; junction bases left unmatched: 2. CDR1 and CDR2 from the germline V gene are WSHSY and SAAADI. The CDR3: CASSDQRGAYEQYF. Written as DNA, the CDR3 is TGCGCCAGCAGTGATCAGCGGGGGGCCTACGAGCAGTACTTC.

This chain joins TRBV20-1 and TRBJ2-2; no reliable D call. Trimming took off 8 bases at V and 0 bases at J, with 13 bases between the two ends. The CDR3 is 14 residues long. Germline V gene data show CDR1 as DFQATT and CDR2 as SNEGSKA (reference sequence). CDR3 region: CSTRARSNTGELFF. The CDR3 DNA follows: TGCAGTACCCGAGCACGTTCGAACACCGGGGAGCTGTTTTTT.

This clonotype has a handful of counts. The chain employs TRBV2 and TRBJ2-3; 8 bases fit TRBD2. The CDR3 has 16 residues. CDR1 SNHLY and CDR2 FYNNEI come from the germline V gene. V dropped 4 bases and J dropped 3; count of bases not matched to a gene: 9. CDR3 in amino acids: CASSVPGLGDTDTQYF. Here the CDR3 DNA reads TGTGCCAGCAGTGTCCCGGGACTAGGAGATACAGATACGCAGTATTTT.

The chain links TRBV29-1 to TRBJ1-2; no reliable D call. Trimming removed 7 bases from V and 8 bases from J, with 14 bases in between. There are 11 residues in the CDR3. The germline V gene has CDR1 SQVTM and CDR2 ANQGSEA. The CDR3 sequence is CSDSRVWGYTF. The DNA for the CDR3 is TGCAGCGACTCTAGGGTTTGGGGCTACACCTTC. Variable domain in full (rest from reference TRBV29-1 and TRBJ1-2): SAVISQKPSRDICQRGTSLTIQCQVDSQVTMMFWYRQQPGQSLTLIATANQGSEATYESGFVIDKFPISRPNLTFSTLTVSNMSPEDSSIYLCSDSRVWGYTFGSGTRLTVV.

V gene TRBV28 combines with J gene TRBJ1-1; a weak D match, TRBD1 (6 bases). In germline, CDR1 is MDHEN, CDR2 SYDVKM. Trimming stripped 10 bases from V and 5 bases from J, with 14 bases between. CDR3 length: 12 residues. CDR3 protein: CATHREATEAFF. In nucleotides, the CDR3 is TGTGCCACCCACAGGGAGGCGACTGAAGCTTTCTTT.

The chain carries TRBV4-3 and TRBJ2-7; D may be TRBD2 (6 bases). The CDR3 runs to 14 residues. Germline-derived CDR1 and CDR2 are LGHNA and YSLEER. The ends were cut back, 0 bases at V and 4 bases at J, with 10 bases in the middle. CDR3 coding DNA: TGCGCCAGCAGCCAAGACGGAGGGACGTACGAGCAGTACTTC. Its protein product is CASSQDGGTYEQYF.

The gene calls are TRBV20-1 and TRBJ2-1; D remains ambiguous. The germline gives CDR1 DFQATT, CDR2 SNEGSKA (reference sequence). CDR3 length: 10 amino acids. Trimming stripped 4 bases from V and 5 bases from J, with 3 bases between. CDR3 residues: CSAIHNEQFF. In nucleotides, the CDR3 is TGCAGTGCTATCCACAATGAGCAGTTCTTC.

This clonotype showed up just a few times. The chain combines TRBV12-3 or TRBV12-4 with TRBJ1-2; TRBD1 is a possible D gene (6 bases). This CDR3 region has 14 residues. Between the trimmed V and J ends, which lost 3 bases and 3 bases, there was a span of 11 bases. In DNA form, the CDR3 reads TGTGCCAGCAGTTTGGAGGGACAAGACTATGGCTACACCTTC. It is translated as CASSLEGQDYGYTF.

V usage is TRBV7-9 and J usage is TRBJ2-1; a weak D match, TRBD2 (6 bases). This CDR3 is 14 amino acids long. In germline, CDR1 is SEHNR, CDR2 FQNEAQ (reference sequence). V was pared by 5 bases and J by 10 bases, with 18 bases between. In DNA form, the CDR3 reads TGTGCCAGCAGCCCAGTTGGCGGGGCCTACGAGCAGTTCTTC. Translation gives CASSPVGGAYEQFF.

The J gene is TRBJ2-1, the V gene TRBV6-1, with 8 nucleotides matching TRBD2. The V segment lost 8 bases and the J segment 11 bases; nucleotides outside the gene matches: 2. The CDR3 is made up of 10 amino acids. In germline, CDR1 is MNHNS, CDR2 SASEGT. The chain's CDR3 is CASREGQQFF. CDR3 DNA: TGTGCCAGCCGGGAGGGGCAGCAGTTCTTC.

This clonotype turned up a few times. This chain links TRBV5-5 with TRBJ2-1; 8 bases are a match to TRBD2. CDR3 length equals 16 residues. Germline CDR1 and CDR2: SGHKS and YYEKEE (reference sequence). With V trimmed by 2 bases and J by 14 bases, 18 bases remained unmatched. CDR3 protein: CASSFPTRLAGRGEFF. The CDR3 DNA follows: TGTGCCAGCAGCTTTCCCACCCGATTAGCGGGAAGGGGTGAGTTCTTC.

The V gene is TRBV20-1, the J gene TRBJ2-6, with no clear D. The germline gives CDR1 DFQATT, CDR2 SNEGSKA (reference sequence). The length of the CDR3 is 16 residues. Trimming took 6 bases from V and 0 from J, leaving 15 bases between them. CDR3 DNA sequence: TGCAGTGCCAGTACAGTGATTAGCTCTGGGGCCAACGTCCTGACTTTC. Its protein is CSASTVISSGANVLTF.

This rearrangement joins TRBV2 to TRBJ2-4; no clear D. The J call may not be correct, given that the DNA end is closer to TRBJ2-7. The CDR3 totals 13 residues. From germline, CDR1 is SNHLY and CDR2 FYNNEI. As DNA, the CDR3 is TGTGCCAGCAGTGAAATGGTCAACTACGAGCAGTACTTC. Translated, it gives CASSEMVNYEQYF.

The chain uses TRBV7-9 and TRBJ2-7; 9 nucleotides agree with TRBD2. J lost 2 bases, V lost 7 bases, and 6 bases had no gene match. The CDR3 sequence is 14 residues long. CDR1 SEHNR and CDR2 FQNEAQ come from the germline V gene (reference sequence). DNA for the CDR3: TGTGCCAGCACCCCTAGCGGGAACCCCTACGAGCAGTACTTC. Its translation is CASTPSGNPYEQYF.

The rearrangement uses TRBV7-9 and TRBJ2-7; D is unresolved. Germline CDR1 and CDR2: SEHNR and FQNEAQ (reference sequence). The length of the CDR3 is 14 residues. The V end lost 5 bases, the J end lost 0 bases, and 11 bases lay between the germline ends. The DNA of the CDR3 is TGTGCCAGCAGCACGACGATGTCCTCCTACGAGCAGTACTTC. Translation gives CASSTTMSSYEQYF.

The gene calls are TRBV2 and TRBJ1-1, with unresolved D. The V end was cut by 7 bases, the J end by 5 bases, with 14 bases between. CDR1 and CDR2 from the germline V gene are SNHLY and FYNNEI. The CDR3 has 13 amino acids. The CDR3 DNA sequence: TGTGCCAGCAATGTGGTAACAAGGACTGAAGCTTTCTTT. It specifies CASNVVTRTEAFF.

V usage is TRBV7-9 and J usage is TRBJ1-2, with D tentatively TRBD1 (5 bases). Germline CDR1 reads SEHNR; CDR2 reads FQNEAQ (reference sequence). CDR3 size: 17 residues. The germline V and J ends were trimmed by 1 base and 1 base, with 16 bases remaining between them. The CDR3 DNA follows: TGTGCCAGCAGCTTAGTTGGCAGGGCCGTTTTTAACTATGGCTACACCTTC. It encodes CASSLVGRAVFNYGYTF. The variable domain in full, with the rest retrieved from reference TRBV7-9 and TRBJ1-2, is DTGVSQNPRHKITKRGQNVTFRCDPISEHNRLYWYRQTLGQGPEFLTYFQNEAQLEKSRLLSDRFSAERPKGSFSTLEIQRTEQGDSAMYLCASSLVGRAVFNYGYTFGSGTRLTVV.

The V and J genes are TRBV27 and TRBJ2-7, with D possibly being TRBD1 (6 bases). Germline V gives CDR1 MNHEY, CDR2 SMNVEV (reference sequence). This CDR3 has 14 residues. Between the trimmed V and J ends, which lost 7 bases and 7 bases, there was a span of 20 bases. The chain's CDR3 is CASTYRDPYNEQYF. CDR3 bases: TGTGCCAGCACATACAGGGACCCATACAATGAGCAGTACTTC.